The 9 T cell receptor beta chains in this list originate from one sample, sequenced in a study of blood T cells in healthy people across ages. A second PCR of 7 to 11 cycles used a sample-barcoded 5' primer and a J-beta primer mix. TCRdb re-derived calls from the 5' RACE reads in MiXCR, one entry per CDR3 protein. The sample consists of about a million distinct CDR3 sequences, roughly half of them appearing once. Specimen: blood. All receptors derive from a woman aged 60 to 75 in good health.

The genes are TRBV4-1 and TRBJ2-4, with 7 bases that match TRBD1. The end of the DNA is better explained by TRBJ2-7, so the J call may be wrong. The germline CDR1 and CDR2 sequences are MGHRA and YSYEKL. The CDR3 has 16 amino acids. The CDR3 DNA reads TGCGCCAGCAGCCAAGCCTGGGACAGTGAAACCTACGAGCAGTACTTC. Residues: CASSQAWDSETYEQYF.

This clonotype was seen just once. The J gene is TRBJ2-1, the V gene TRBV5-6; D gene ambiguous. The germline CDR1 and CDR2 sequences are SGHDT and YYEEEE. Trimming pared 4 bases from V and 12 bases from J, leaving 14 bases between. The CDR3 covers 12 residues. CDR3 protein: CASSKDPVGQFF. CDR3 in DNA: TGTGCCAGCAGCAAGGACCCCGTCGGGCAGTTCTTC. The variable domain in full, completed from reference TRBV5-6 and TRBJ2-1, reads DAGVTQSPTHLIKTRGQQVTLRCSPKSGHDTVSWYQQALGQGPQFIFQYYEEEERQRGNFPDRFSGHQFPNYSSELNVNALLLGDSALYLCASSKDPVGQFFGPGTRLTVL.

This clonotype was counted ten times or more. The rearrangement uses TRBV29-1 and TRBJ2-3; TRBD1 matches at 7 bases. The CDR3 extends over 16 amino acids. Germline CDR1 SQVTM, CDR2 ANQGSEA. The V and J ends lost 4 bases and 9 bases, in that order; junction bases with no gene match: 19. The CDR3, as DNA: TGCAGCGTTGGAGGAGAGAGGGGGCTTTGGATCGAGACGCAGTATTTT. This translates into CSVGGERGLWIETQYF.

This clonotype turned up a few times. The chain carries TRBV30 and TRBJ1-2, with D maybe TRBD1 (5 bases). Germline CDR1 GTSNPN, CDR2 SVGIG (reference sequence). The CDR3 length is 14 residues. Trimming stripped 0 bases from V and 3 bases from J, with 11 bases between. The CDR3 region is CAWSVEGAYYGYTF. CDR3 coding DNA: TGTGCCTGGAGTGTAGAAGGGGCCTACTATGGCTACACCTTC.

The V and J genes are TRBV4-1 and TRBJ2-7; possible D gene TRBD1, 5 bases. The V gene's germline CDR1 is MGHRA and CDR2 YSYEKL. The CDR3 extends over 15 amino acids. Trimming cost V 3 bases and J 3 bases, with 15 bases left between them. Here the CDR3 reads CASSHLGQGIYEQYF. The DNA for the CDR3 is TGCGCCAGCAGCCACCTTGGGCAGGGCATCTACGAGCAGTACTTC.

The chain employs TRBV6-5 and TRBJ2-3, with 8 bases matching TRBD2. The germline V gene has CDR1 MNHEY and CDR2 SVGAGI. Trimming removed 4 bases from V and 6 bases from J; junction bases left unmatched: 15. This CDR3 has 17 residues. In DNA, the CDR3 is TGTGCCAGCAGTTTCTTGGGCACTAGCGGACGACCGGATACGCAGTATTTT. This encodes CASSFLGTSGRPDTQYF.

The chain has TRBV5-1 and TRBJ2-5; D is possibly TRBD1 (5 bases). Trimming stripped 1 base from V and 2 bases from J, with 15 bases between. Germline assignment: CDR1 SGHRS and CDR2 YFSETQ. The CDR3 runs 16 residues. In DNA form, the CDR3 reads TGCGCCAGCAGCTTGTCGAGACAGCCCCTACAAGAGACCCAGTACTTC. As protein: CASSLSRQPLQETQYF.

The CDR3 sequence: CTSSPGLAVQETQYF. The CDR3 DNA sequence: TGTACCAGCAGCCCCGGACTAGCGGTCCAAGAGACCCAGTACTTC. J is TRBJ2-5 and V is TRBV7-2; 10 bases are a match to TRBD2. V lost 5 bases and J lost 1; bases outside the gene matches: 4. Germline CDR1 reads SGHTA; CDR2 reads FQGNSA. The CDR3 totals 15 residues.

In DNA form, the CDR3 reads TGTGCCAGCAGCTTAAAGACAGGGAGGTACGAGCAGTACTTC. Its translation: CASSLKTGRYEQYF. This chain connects TRBV7-2 to TRBJ2-7, with D possibly TRBD1 on 7 matching bases. This CDR3 contains 14 residues. V was shortened by 2 bases and J by 4 bases, with 12 bases between the two germline ends. From germline, CDR1 is SGHTA and CDR2 FQGNSA.